Below, one TCR beta chain is given with its context. What it binds is unknown. Unique molecular identifiers tagged the TCRbeta library. Each CDR3 protein gets one entry after TCRdb re-called the PCR reads with MiXCR. The sample yields fewer than 750,000 distinct CDR3 sequences, about 21% seen once. This record comes from a study of T-cell reconstitution after alpha-beta-depleted transplantation in children. General study findings and limits: When one year had passed after transplant, most T-cell counts and diversity came from newly produced T cells.

Germline V lookup: CDR1 DFQATT, CDR2 SNEGSKA (reference sequence). CDR3 length: 14 residues. V lost 3 bases and J 6 bases, leaving 12 bases between the germline ends. This receptor was obtained from a boy in the first two years of life who had a stem cell transplant for acute myeloid leukemia, so the T cells may come from the graft donor. V gene TRBV20-1 combines with J gene TRBJ1-6; D not certain. The sample consisted of PBMCs, mostly from graft donor cells, taken 360 days after TCRalphabeta/CD19-depleted stem cell transplant. CDR3 sequence reads: CSARTGVPNSPLHF. The CDR3 DNA reads TGCAGTGCTAGGACCGGGGTTCCTAATTCACCCCTCCACTTT.